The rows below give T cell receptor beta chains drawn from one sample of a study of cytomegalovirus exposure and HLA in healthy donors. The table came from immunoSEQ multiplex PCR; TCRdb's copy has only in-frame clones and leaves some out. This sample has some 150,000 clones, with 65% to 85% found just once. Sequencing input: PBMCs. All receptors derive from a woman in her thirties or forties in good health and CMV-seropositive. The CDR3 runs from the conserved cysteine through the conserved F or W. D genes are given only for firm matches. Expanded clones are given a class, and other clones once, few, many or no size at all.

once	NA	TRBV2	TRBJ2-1	TGTGCCAGCAGTCGGGCTCCAGGGCATGAGCAGTTCTTC	CASSRAPGHEQFF
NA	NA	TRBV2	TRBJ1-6	TGTGCCAGCAGTGAGCGGACCGGGGATTCACCCCTCCACTTT	CASSERTGDSPLHF
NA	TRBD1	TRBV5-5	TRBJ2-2	TGTGCCAGCAGCCCAGGGGACAGGGGTTACACCGGGGAGCTGTTTTTT	CASSPGDRGYTGELFF
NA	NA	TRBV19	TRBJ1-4	TGTGCCAGTAGTATTGGGTCCAGGGTCGGTGAAAAACTGTTTTTT	CASSIGSRVGEKLFF
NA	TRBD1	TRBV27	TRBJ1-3	TGTGCCAGCAGTTCAGACAGGGCCTCTGGAAACACCATATATTTT	CASSSDRASGNTIYF
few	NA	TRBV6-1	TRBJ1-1	TGTGCCAGCAGTGCATTTTGGGGGCCTCGCACTGAAGCTTTCTTT	CASSAFWGPRTEAFF
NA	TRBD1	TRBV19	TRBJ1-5	TGTGCCAGTCGAACAGTGACAGGGGGTCAGCCCCAGCATTTT	CASRTVTGGQPQHF
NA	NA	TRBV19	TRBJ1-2	TGTGCCAGTAGCCCGGGGAGATCCTATGGCTACACCTTC	CASSPGRSYGYTF
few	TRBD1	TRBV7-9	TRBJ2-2	TGTGCCAGCAGCTTGGGGACAGGGGTCGGCGGGGAGCTGTTTTTT	CASSLGTGVGGELFF
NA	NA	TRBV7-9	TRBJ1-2	TGTGCCAGCAGCCCCGGGACAAACTATGGCTACACCTTC	CASSPGTNYGYTF
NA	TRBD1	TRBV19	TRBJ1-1	TGTGCCAGCTACGCGGGACAGCTGAACACTGAAGCTTTCTTT	CASYAGQLNTEAFF
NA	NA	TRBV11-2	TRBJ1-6	TGTGCCAGCAGCTTCGGGGGAGGGTATTCACCCCTCCACTTT	CASSFGGGYSPLHF
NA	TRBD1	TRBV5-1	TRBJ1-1	TGCGCCAGCAGCTTGGAAGGGACAGCCAACACTGAAGCTTTCTTT	CASSLEGTANTEAFF
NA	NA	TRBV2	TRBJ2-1	TGTGCCAGCCTACAGCGGAGCTACAATGAGCAGTTCTTC	CASLQRSYNEQFF
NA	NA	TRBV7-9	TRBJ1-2	TGTGCCAGCAGCGCCTCGGATGGCTACACCTTC	CASSASDGYTF
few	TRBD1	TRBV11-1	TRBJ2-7	TGTGCCAGCAGCCACAGGGGTTACGAGCAGTACTTC	CASSHRGYEQYF
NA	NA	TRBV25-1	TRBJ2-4	TGTGCCAGCAGTGAATCGTCCCTCGACATTCAGTACTTC	CASSESSLDIQYF
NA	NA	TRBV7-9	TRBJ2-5	TGTTCCAGCAGCTTAGTAGGGAGGCAGAAGTACCAAGAGACCCAGTACTTC	CSSSLVGRQKYQETQYF
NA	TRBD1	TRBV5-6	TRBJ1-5	TGTGCCAGCAGCTGGAACAGGGGTGGTCAGCCCCAGCATTTT	CASSWNRGGQPQHF
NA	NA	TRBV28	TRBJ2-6	TGTGCCAGCAGTTTAGGACTGAGCTCTGGGGCCAACGTCCTGACTTTC	CASSLGLSSGANVLTF
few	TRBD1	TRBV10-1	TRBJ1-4	TGCGCCAGCAGTGACGGGACAGGGTATGAAAAACTGTTTTTT	CASSDGTGYEKLFF
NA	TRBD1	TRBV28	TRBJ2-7	TGTGCCAGCAGTTCTAGGACAGGGGAATCCTACGAGCAGTACTTC	CASSSRTGESYEQYF
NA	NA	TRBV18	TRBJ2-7	TGTGCCAGCTCACCACCGCTCCCACAGCTCTACGAGCAGTACTTC	CASSPPLPQLYEQYF
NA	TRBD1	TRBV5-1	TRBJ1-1	TGCGCCAGCAGCTTGGGCACAGGGGGCCGGAGCACTGAAGCTTTCTTT	CASSLGTGGRSTEAFF
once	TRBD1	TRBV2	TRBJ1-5	TGTGCCAGCACCCATGACAGGGACCAGCCCCAGCATTTT	CASTHDRDQPQHF
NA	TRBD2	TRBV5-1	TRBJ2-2	TGCGCCAGCAGCTCTGAAGCGGGGGGGACAACCGGGGAGCTGTTTTTT	CASSSEAGGTTGELFF
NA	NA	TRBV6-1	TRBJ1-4	TGTGCCGGGGGGAAAAAGACTGCAACTAATGAAAAACTGTTTTTT	CAGGKKTATNEKLFF
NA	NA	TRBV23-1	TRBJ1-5	TGCGCCAGCAGTCAACAAGGGGGTTGCAATCAGCCCCAGCATTTT	CASSQQGGCNQPQHF
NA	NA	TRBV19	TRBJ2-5	TGTGCCAGTGGGCCCTCAGGGGACCAAGAGACCCAGTACTTC	CASGPSGDQETQYF
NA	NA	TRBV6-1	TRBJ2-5	TGTGCCAGCAGCAGCCTCGGGATTACACAAGAGACCCAGTACTTC	CASSSLGITQETQYF
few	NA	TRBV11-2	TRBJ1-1	TGTGCCAGCAGCCCCGACATGAACACTGAAGCTTTCTTT	CASSPDMNTEAFF
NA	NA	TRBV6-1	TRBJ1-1	TGTGCCAGCAGTGAATGGGGCAGAACTGAAGCTTTCTTT	CASSEWGRTEAFF
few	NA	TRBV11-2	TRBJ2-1	TGTGCCAGCAGCTTATGGGGCGGCAGCTCCTACAATGAGCAGTTCTTC	CASSLWGGSSYNEQFF
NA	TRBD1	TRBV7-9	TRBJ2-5	TGTGCCAGCAGCTTTCTCATAGGACAGGGCCAGGAGACCCAGTACTTC	CASSFLIGQGQETQYF
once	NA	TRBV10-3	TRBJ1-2	TGTGCCATCAGTGAGTCAGACAGAGGCTATGGCTACACCTTC	CAISESDRGYGYTF
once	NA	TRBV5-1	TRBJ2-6	TGCGCCAGCAGCTTGGATCGGGGGGCCAACGTCCTGACTTTC	CASSLDRGANVLTF
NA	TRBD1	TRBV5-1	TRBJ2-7	TGCGCCAGCAGCGACCAGGGGGCCCTCTACGAGCAGTACTTC	CASSDQGALYEQYF
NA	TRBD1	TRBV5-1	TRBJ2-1	TGCGCCAGCAGCTTACAGGGGCTCTTTGAGCAGTTCTTC	CASSLQGLFEQFF
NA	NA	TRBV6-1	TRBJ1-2	TGTGCCAGCAGTGAACCAGGGATCGTTCGGTATGGCTACACCTTC	CASSEPGIVRYGYTF